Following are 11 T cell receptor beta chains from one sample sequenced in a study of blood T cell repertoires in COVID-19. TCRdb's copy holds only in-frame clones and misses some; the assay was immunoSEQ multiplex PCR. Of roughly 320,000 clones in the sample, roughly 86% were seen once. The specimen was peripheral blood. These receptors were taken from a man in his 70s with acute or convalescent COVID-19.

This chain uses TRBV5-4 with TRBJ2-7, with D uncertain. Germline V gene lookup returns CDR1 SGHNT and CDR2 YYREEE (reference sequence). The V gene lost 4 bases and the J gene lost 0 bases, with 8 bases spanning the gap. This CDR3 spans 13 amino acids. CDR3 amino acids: CASSPRGSYEQYF. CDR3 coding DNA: TGTGCCAGCAGCCCCCGCGGCTCCTACGAGCAGTACTTC. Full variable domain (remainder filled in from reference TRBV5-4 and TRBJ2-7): ETGVTQSPTHLIKTRGQQVTLRCSSQSGHNTVSWYQQALGQGPQFIFQYYREEENGRGNFPPRFSGLQFPNYSSELNVNALELDDSALYLCASSPRGSYEQYFGPGTRLTVT.

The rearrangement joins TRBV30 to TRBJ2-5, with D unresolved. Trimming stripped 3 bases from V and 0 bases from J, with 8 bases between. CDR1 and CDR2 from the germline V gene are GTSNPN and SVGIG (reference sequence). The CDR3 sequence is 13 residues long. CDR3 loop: CAWRAGYQETQYF. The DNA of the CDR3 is TGTGCCTGGAGAGCCGGGTACCAAGAGACCCAGTACTTC.

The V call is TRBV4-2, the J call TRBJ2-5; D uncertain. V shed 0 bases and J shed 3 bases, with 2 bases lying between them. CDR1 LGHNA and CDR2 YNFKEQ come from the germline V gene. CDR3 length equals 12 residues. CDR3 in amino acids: CASSQDKETQYF. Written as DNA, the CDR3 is TGTGCCAGCAGCCAAGACAAAGAGACCCAGTACTTC.

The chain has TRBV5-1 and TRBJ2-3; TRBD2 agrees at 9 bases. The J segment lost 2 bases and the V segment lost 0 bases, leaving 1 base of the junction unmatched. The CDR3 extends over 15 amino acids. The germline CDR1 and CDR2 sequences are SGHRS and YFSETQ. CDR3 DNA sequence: TGCGCCAGCAGCTTGGGACTAGCGGTCACAGATACGCAGTATTTT. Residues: CASSLGLAVTDTQYF.

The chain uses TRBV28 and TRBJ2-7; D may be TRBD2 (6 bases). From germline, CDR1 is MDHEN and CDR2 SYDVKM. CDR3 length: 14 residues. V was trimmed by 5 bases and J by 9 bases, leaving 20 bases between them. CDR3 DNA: TGTGCCAGCAGTCCCACATCGTCACTAGCTGCGCAGTACTTC. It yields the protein CASSPTSSLAAQYF.

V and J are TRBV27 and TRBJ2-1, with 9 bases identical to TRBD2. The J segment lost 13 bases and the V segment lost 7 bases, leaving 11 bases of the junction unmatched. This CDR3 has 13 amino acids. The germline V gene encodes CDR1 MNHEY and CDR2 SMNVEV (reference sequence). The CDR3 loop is CASTLRGTSLQFF. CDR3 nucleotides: TGTGCCAGCACCTTAAGGGGGACTAGCTTACAGTTCTTC.

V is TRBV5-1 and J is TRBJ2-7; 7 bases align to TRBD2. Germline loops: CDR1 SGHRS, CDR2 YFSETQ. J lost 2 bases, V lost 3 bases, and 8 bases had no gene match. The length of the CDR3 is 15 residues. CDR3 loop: CASSSPAGRTYEQYF. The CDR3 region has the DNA TGCGCCAGCAGCTCCCCAGCGGGGCGCACCTACGAGCAGTACTTC.

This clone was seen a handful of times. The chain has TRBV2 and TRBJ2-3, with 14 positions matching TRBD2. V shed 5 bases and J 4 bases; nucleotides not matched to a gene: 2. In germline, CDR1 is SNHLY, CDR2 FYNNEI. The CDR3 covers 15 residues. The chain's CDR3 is CASSRLAGGSDTQYF. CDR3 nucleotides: TGTGCCAGCAGTAGACTAGCGGGAGGGTCAGATACGCAGTATTTT.

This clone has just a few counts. CDR3 sequence: CASSVAQGLTGNTIYF. The CDR3 region has the DNA TGTGCCAGCAGCGTAGCACAGGGTCTCACTGGAAACACCATATATTTT. The chain couples TRBV9 to TRBJ1-3; TRBD1 is a possible D gene (6 bases). The CDR3 contains 16 residues. Germline V gene data show CDR1 as SGDLS and CDR2 as YYNGEE. V lost 0 bases and J lost 2, with 12 bases in between.

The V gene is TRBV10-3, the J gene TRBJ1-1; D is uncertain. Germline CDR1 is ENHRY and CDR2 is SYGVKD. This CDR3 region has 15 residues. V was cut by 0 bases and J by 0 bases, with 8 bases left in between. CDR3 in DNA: TGTGCCATCAGTGAGTCGAGGATAATGAACACTGAAGCTTTCTTT. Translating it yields CAISESRIMNTEAFF.

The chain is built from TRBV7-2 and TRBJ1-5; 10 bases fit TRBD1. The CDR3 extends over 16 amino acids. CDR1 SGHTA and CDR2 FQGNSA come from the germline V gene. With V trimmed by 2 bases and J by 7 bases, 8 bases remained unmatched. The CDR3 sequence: CASSLLGQGVSQPQHF. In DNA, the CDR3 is TGTGCCAGCAGCTTATTAGGACAGGGGGTAAGCCAGCCCCAGCATTTT. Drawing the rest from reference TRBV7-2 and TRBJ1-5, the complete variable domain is GAGVSQSPSNKVTEKGKDVELRCDPISGHTALYWYRQSLGQGLEFLIYFQGNSAPDKSGLPSDRFSAERTGGSVSTLTIQRTQQEDSAVYLCASSLLGQGVSQPQHFGDGTRLSIL.